The entry below describes one TCR beta chain. TCRdb analysed the 5' RACE reads with MiXCR anew, one entry per CDR3 protein. The table shows hundreds of thousands of distinct CDR3 sequences, with roughly 9.4% occurring only once. In germline, CDR1 is MGHRA, CDR2 YSYEKL. Trimming cost V 0 bases and J 1 base; bases outside gene matches: 4. The CDR3 has 16 amino acids. The data belong to a study of T cells after yellow fever vaccination. The J gene is TRBJ1-1, the V gene TRBV4-1, with 8 bases aligning to TRBD1. This sequence originates from a man between 18 and 29 years old who received the YFV17D yellow fever vaccine. The sample consisted of PBMCs, taken on the day of the first yellow fever vaccination. This CDR3 reads CASSQERTGKNTEAFF. CDR3 coding DNA: TGCGCCAGCAGCCAAGAACGGACAGGGAAGAACACTGAAGCTTTCTTT.